This TCR beta chain was recovered during a study of T cells in Graves' hyperthyroidism and ophthalmopathy. Researchers amplified the TCR beta CDR3 regions from RNA transcripts. RT-PCR in the first round (using the HTBI primer set) targeted the TCR CDR3. TCRdb processed the multiplex PCR reads anew with MiXCR; each CDR3 protein has one entry. The sample includes under 350,000 distinct CDR3 sequences, roughly a fifth seen only once; the top ten take 50%. This clonotype was found a few times. Its target is not known. The CDR3 covers 13 residues. Between the trimmed V and J ends, which lost 3 bases and 5 bases, there was a span of 8 bases. Germline CDR1 reads MNHNS; CDR2 reads SASEGT. Overall study findings and caveats: Most clonotypes expanded in thyroid above 0.001 were likewise present in blood.

Sequencing used blood. The chain carries TRBV6-1 and TRBJ1-5, with a possible D match to TRBD1 (5 bases). The sequence came from a woman aged 45-65 years with Graves' hyperthyroidism. The CDR3 sequence: CASSDKGHQPQHF. The DNA of the CDR3 is TGTGCCAGCAGTGATAAGGGGCATCAGCCCCAGCATTTT.